The 15 T cell receptor beta chains reported below all come from one sample, sequenced in a study of beta chain features in type 1 diabetes. The sequenced template was cDNA made from the entire isolated RNA. Measured with immunoSEQ multiplex PCR; TCRdb has only the in-frame clones, and not every one. The sample lists roughly 450,000 clones; 9.5% to 12% were seen once. Input material: naive CD4+ T cells from blood. Source of these receptors: a woman aged 18 to 35 in good health.

This clone was seen a handful of times. The V gene is TRBV11-2, the J gene TRBJ2-1; D gene uncertain. Germline CDR1 SGHAT, CDR2 FQNNGV. V dropped 0 bases and J dropped 10 bases, with 10 bases sitting between them. The CDR3 has 13 amino acids. The CDR3 loop reads CASSLDYFREQFF. For the CDR3, the DNA is TGTGCCAGCAGCTTAGATTATTTCCGGGAGCAGTTCTTC.

The chain joins TRBV29-1 to TRBJ2-3; 7 bases align to TRBD1. CDR1 and CDR2 (germline): SQVTM, ANQGSEA. Trimming removed 7 bases from V and 3 bases from J; junction bases left unmatched: 13. CDR3 length: 15 amino acids. CDR3 loop: CSGAASGTVTDTQYF. The CDR3 nucleotides are TGCAGCGGCGCCGCCTCCGGGACAGTAACAGATACGCAGTATTTT.

This clone was observed a handful of times. The chain is built from TRBV4-1 and TRBJ2-7, with D possibly TRBD2 on 6 matching bases. V was trimmed by 1 base and J by 4 bases, leaving 8 bases between them. Germline V gene lookup returns CDR1 MGHRA and CDR2 YSYEKL. This CDR3 has 13 residues. The CDR3 bases are TGCGCCAGCAGCCAAGTGGGAGGATACGAGCAGTACGTC. Protein: CASSQVGGYEQYV.

This clone occurred a few times. The chain combines TRBV7-2 with TRBJ2-7; D may match TRBD1 or TRBD2 (5 bases each). V was shortened by 0 bases and J by 5 bases, with 11 bases between the two germline ends. The CDR3 is 14 residues long. The V gene's germline CDR1 is SGHTA and CDR2 FQGNSA. The CDR3 reads CASSLAGTPDEQYV. The CDR3 bases are TGTGCCAGCAGCTTAGCAGGGACCCCTGACGAGCAGTACGTC.

This chain joins TRBV4-3 and TRBJ2-5, with 8 bases aligning to TRBD2. V lost 2 bases and J lost 10; bases outside the gene matches: 6. The CDR3 has 13 amino acids. Germline CDR1 is LGHNA and CDR2 is YSLEER. In nucleotides, the CDR3 is TGCGCCAGCAGCCAATCTCCCGGGGGGGACCAGTACTTC. As protein: CASSQSPGGDQYF.

This clone appeared a few times. The V call is TRBV12-5, the J call TRBJ2-5; D is perhaps TRBD1 (6 bases). Germline V gene lookup returns CDR1 LGHNT and CDR2 FRNRAP. The germline V and J ends were trimmed by 1 base and 4 bases, with 13 bases remaining between them. CDR3 length equals 15 residues. The CDR3, as DNA: TGTGCTAGTGGTTTGGGAACACAGGGTCGAGAGACCCAGTACTTC. It translates to CASGLGTQGRETQYF. Variable domain in full (rest from reference TRBV12-5 and TRBJ2-5): DARVTQTPRHKVTEMGQEVTMRCQPILGHNTVFWYRQTMMQGLELLAYFRNRAPLDDSGMPKDRFSAEMPDATLATLKIQPSEPRDSAVYFCASGLGTQGRETQYFGPGTRLLVL.

This clone showed up just a few times. Within the sample, other DNA sequences also encode this same CDR3. The chain combines TRBV18 with TRBJ2-5; D ambiguous. Germline V gene data show CDR1 as KGHSH and CDR2 as LQKENI. The CDR3 totals 12 residues. The V end lost 1 base, the J end lost 5 bases, and 5 bases lay between the germline ends. CDR3 DNA: TGTGCCAGCTCACCACTTAAGGAGACCCAGTACTTC. It codes for CASSPLKETQYF.

This clone appeared a few times. This chain joins TRBV7-2 and TRBJ2-1, with 12 positions matching TRBD1. V gave up 6 bases and J gave up 7 bases; unmatched junction bases: 4. Germline V CDR1 and CDR2: SGHTA, FQGNSA. The CDR3 is 14 amino acids. Here the CDR3 DNA reads TGTGCCAGCAGGGGGACAGGGGGCTGGAATGAGCAGTTCTTC. This sequence encodes CASRGTGGWNEQFF.

V gene TRBV2 combines with J gene TRBJ1-5; no firm D call. The CDR3 length is 13 residues. The V end was cut by 11 bases, the J end by 4 bases, with 15 bases between. CDR1 and CDR2 from the germline V gene are SNHLY and FYNNEI. The CDR3, as DNA: TGTGCCGCCGGTGGGCTGAGTAATCAGCCCCAGCATTTT. Its translation: CAAGGLSNQPQHF.

The genes are TRBV9 and TRBJ2-1; 10 positions agree with TRBD1. CDR1 SGDLS and CDR2 YYNGEE come from the germline V gene. There are 15 residues in the CDR3. Trimming cost V 1 base and J 9 bases; bases outside gene matches: 7. CDR3 nucleotide sequence: TGTGCCAGCAGCGTATGGGGGACAGGGGCGTCTGAGCAGTTCTTC. Translation: CASSVWGTGASEQFF.

Many counts were recorded for this clone. The V call is TRBV23-1, the J call TRBJ1-5; D may be TRBD1 (6 bases). TRBV23-1 is flagged as an ORF with uncertain function. This CDR3 region has 15 residues. Trimming shortened V by 2 bases and J by 2 bases, and 10 bases separated the two germline ends. CDR3: CASSQGGLGNQPQHF. CDR3 nucleotide sequence: TGCGCCAGCAGTCAAGGGGGGCTTGGCAATCAGCCCCAGCATTTT.

This clone occurred a few times. The chain is built from TRBV4-2 and TRBJ1-2; 9 positions agree with TRBD1. V shed 5 bases and J 0 bases; nucleotides not matched to a gene: 10. Germline V gene data show CDR1 as LGHNA and CDR2 as YNFKEQ. This CDR3 region has 17 residues. The CDR3 reads CASSKHGTGNSNYGYTF. CDR3 nucleotide sequence: TGTGCCAGCAGCAAACACGGGACAGGGAACTCTAACTATGGCTACACCTTC.

This clone was picked up a small number of times. The chain couples TRBV19 to TRBJ2-3; no clear D gene. Germline values: CDR1 LNHDA, CDR2 SQIVND (reference sequence). Between the trimmed V and J ends, which lost 8 bases and 2 bases, there was a span of 14 bases. This CDR3 region has 14 residues. The chain's CDR3 is CASALSSATDTQYF. The CDR3 bases are TGTGCCAGTGCACTTAGCTCGGCCACAGATACGCAGTATTTT.

J is TRBJ2-5 and V is TRBV7-2, with 16 bases identical to TRBD2. The trim removed 4 bases at V and 5 bases at J, leaving 10 bases unmatched. Germline V gives CDR1 SGHTA, CDR2 FQGNSA. This CDR3 spans 18 amino acids. CDR3 sequence: CASSSPGTSGGAGETQYF. The CDR3 nucleotides read TGTGCCAGCAGCTCCCCCGGGACTAGCGGGGGGGCGGGTGAGACCCAGTACTTC.

The rearrangement joins TRBV7-2 to TRBJ2-4; weak D call: TRBD2 (6 bases). The CDR3 consists of 14 residues. Per the germline V gene, CDR1 is SGHTA and CDR2 is FQGNSA. V lost 6 bases to trimming and J lost 9 bases, with 18 bases between them. This chain's CDR3 is CASRDAGSGAIQYF. The CDR3 coding sequence is TGTGCCAGCAGGGACGCGGGGAGTGGGGCCATTCAGTACTTC.